The 26 T cell receptor beta chains below all came from one sample that was sequenced in a study of cytomegalovirus exposure and HLA in healthy donors (dated by TCRdb to between 2016 and 2019). The library was generated by the immunoSEQ multiplex PCR assay. TCRdb took this table from immuneACCESS and kept in-frame rearrangements with V and J called. Such tables lack part of the clones; where checked against another copy, unresolved V genes explain under half of the gap, and the rest is unexplained. Across this sample there are approximately 300,000 clones, with 86% seen only once. The ten most abundant clones make up 0.7% to 0.85% of the sample. What was sequenced was PBMCs. The receptors were gathered from a woman younger than 30 in good health and CMV-seronegative.

The chain is built from TRBV4-1 and TRBJ2-1, with 11 bases lining up with TRBD2. The CDR3 extends over 17 amino acids. The V segment lost 2 bases and the J segment 4 bases; nucleotides outside the gene matches: 7. Looked up from germline, CDR1 is MGHRA and CDR2 is YSYEKL. The CDR3 DNA sequence: TGCGCCAGCAGCCAATTTCGACTAGCGGGGTTATACAATGAGCAGTTCTTC. Translation: CASSQFRLAGLYNEQFF.

The V gene is TRBV9, the J gene TRBJ2-3; 7 nucleotides match TRBD2. CDR1 and CDR2 from the germline V gene are SGDLS and YYNGEE. The CDR3 is 15 amino acids. The ends lost 1 base at V and 1 base at J; junction bases unmatched: 3. The DNA for the CDR3 is TGTGCCAGCAGCGTATGGGCGGGAGGCACAGATACGCAGTATTTT. Protein sequence: CASSVWAGGTDTQYF.

The rearrangement uses TRBV28 and TRBJ2-7, with D possibly TRBD1 on 5 matching bases. The CDR3 is 13 residues long. Looked up from germline, CDR1 is MDHEN and CDR2 is SYDVKM. V lost 8 bases, J lost 2 bases, and 13 bases lay in between. The CDR3 loop is CASSAGRTYEQYF. DNA for the CDR3: TGTGCCAGCTCGGCAGGGCGAACCTACGAGCAGTACTTC. Full variable domain (remainder filled in from reference TRBV28 and TRBJ2-7): DVKVTQSSRYLVKRTGEKVFLECVQDMDHENMFWYRQDPGLGLRLIYFSYDVKMKEKGDIPEGYSVSREKKERFSLILESASTNQTSMYLCASSAGRTYEQYFGPGTRLTVT.

This chain joins TRBV27 and TRBJ2-7; D unresolved. Germline V gene data show CDR1 as MNHEY and CDR2 as SMNVEV (reference sequence). CDR3 size: 11 residues. Trimming cost V 10 bases and J 3 bases, with 10 bases left between them. CDR3 sequence (DNA): TGTGCCAACTCGCTTTACTACGAGCAGTACTTC. Amino acid sequence: CANSLYYEQYF.

The chain employs TRBV7-2 and TRBJ1-2; D not certain. CDR3 length equals 14 residues. Deletions cut 0 bases from V and 6 bases from J, with 11 bases between. Per germline, CDR1 SGHTA and CDR2 FQGNSA. CDR3 bases: TGTGCCAGCAGCTTAGCTCCGGGGTGGGATGGCTACACCTTC. This translates into CASSLAPGWDGYTF. The full variable domain, rest sourced from reference TRBV7-2 and TRBJ1-2, is GAGVSQSPSNKVTEKGKDVELRCDPISGHTALYWYRQSLGQGLEFLIYFQGNSAPDKSGLPSDRFSAERTGGSVSTLTIQRTQQEDSAVYLCASSLAPGWDGYTFGSGTRLTVV.

The chain uses TRBV27 and TRBJ2-1; D unresolved. V gave up 2 bases and J gave up 0 bases, with 8 bases separating them. This CDR3 spans 15 amino acids. The germline gives CDR1 MNHEY, CDR2 SMNVEV (reference sequence). The CDR3 coding sequence is TGTGCCAGCAGTTTAGGCGGAAGCTCCTACAATGAGCAGTTCTTC. Protein product: CASSLGGSSYNEQFF.

The chain links TRBV28 to TRBJ1-2; a possible D gene is TRBD1 (6 bases). Between the trimmed V and J ends, which lost 6 bases and 1 base, there was a span of 15 bases. Per the germline V gene, CDR1 is MDHEN and CDR2 is SYDVKM. This CDR3 spans 15 amino acids. CDR3 in amino acids: CASRPGTFLNYGYTF. CDR3 nucleotide sequence: TGTGCCAGCAGACCCGGGACATTCCTTAACTATGGCTACACCTTC.

This chain links TRBV5-3 with TRBJ2-1, with 9 bases fitting TRBD2. TRBV5-3 is filed as an ORF, its function uncertain. The CDR3 consists of 15 residues. Trimming cost V 4 bases and J 8 bases; bases outside gene matches: 10. The chain's CDR3 is CARSESGRIGDEQFF. The CDR3 DNA sequence: TGTGCCAGAAGCGAAAGCGGGAGGATCGGGGATGAGCAGTTCTTC.

V and J are TRBV27 and TRBJ2-7, with a tentative D call TRBD1 (5 bases). Trimming pared 4 bases from V and 4 bases from J, leaving 8 bases between. Germline lookup yields CDR1 MNHEY and CDR2 SMNVEV (reference sequence). The CDR3 is 12 residues long. CDR3 in amino acids: CASSYRGYEQYF. The CDR3 nucleotides read TGTGCCAGCAGTTATAGGGGTTACGAGCAGTACTTC.

In its sample, this clone was seen a few times. J is TRBJ1-2 and V is TRBV2; the D gene is possibly TRBD1 (5 bases). V was shortened by 8 bases and J by 4 bases, with 17 bases between the two germline ends. This CDR3 has 14 amino acids. Germline CDR1 is SNHLY and CDR2 is FYNNEI. Here the CDR3 DNA reads TGTGCCAGCGGGAGCAGGGAGGTGGGCTATGGCTACACCTTC. Translating it yields CASGSREVGYGYTF.

This sequence joins TRBV27 and TRBJ2-7; 13 positions agree with TRBD2. CDR3 length: 14 amino acids. Per the germline V gene, CDR1 is MNHEY and CDR2 is SMNVEV (reference sequence). J lost 9 bases, V lost 6 bases, and 8 bases had no gene match. Here the CDR3 DNA reads TGTGCCAGCAGGGGGACTAGCGGGATCGGAGGGCAGTACTTC. This gives the protein CASRGTSGIGGQYF.

A note on this clone: One end of the junction fails to match germline, which may point to a read error. This sequence joins TRBV7-7 and TRBJ2-2; 11 nucleotides agree with TRBD2. This CDR3 contains 15 residues. The germline V gene has CDR1 SSHAT and CDR2 FNYEAQ (reference sequence). CDR3 bases: TGTGCTAGCAGTGCCGGGACTAGCGGCACCGGGGAGCTGTTTTTT. As protein: CASSAGTSGTGELFF.

This clone was seen only a few times. Here the CDR3 reads CASSGQREWYTGELFF. In DNA, the CDR3 is TGTGCCAGCAGTGGCCAGCGGGAGTGGTACACCGGGGAGCTGTTTTTT. The chain employs TRBV25-1 and TRBJ2-2; 8 positions agree with TRBD2. The V gene end was trimmed by 4 bases and the J gene end by 3 bases; junction bases not matched to a gene: 7. This CDR3 region has 16 residues. Looked up from germline, CDR1 is MGHDK and CDR2 is SYGVNS.

The V and J genes are TRBV7-2 and TRBJ2-1, with TRBD2 matching over 13 bases. The J segment lost 6 bases and the V segment lost 4 bases, leaving 6 bases of the junction unmatched. The CDR3 has 16 residues. Per the germline V gene, CDR1 is SGHTA and CDR2 is FQGNSA. CDR3 amino acids: CASSWRTSGSLNEQFF. The CDR3 DNA follows: TGTGCCAGCAGCTGGCGGACTAGCGGGAGCCTCAATGAGCAGTTCTTC.

The chain carries TRBV7-2 and TRBJ2-7, with 10 bases lining up with TRBD2. Germline values: CDR1 SGHTA, CDR2 FQGNSA. V was pared by 1 base and J by 4 bases, with 1 base of the junction left unmatched. This CDR3 comprises 14 residues. This CDR3 is CASSLDSGRYEQYF. CDR3 coding DNA: TGTGCCAGCAGCTTAGATAGCGGGAGGTACGAGCAGTACTTC. Variable domain in full (rest from reference TRBV7-2 and TRBJ2-7): GAGVSQSPSNKVTEKGKDVELRCDPISGHTALYWYRQSLGQGLEFLIYFQGNSAPDKSGLPSDRFSAERTGGSVSTLTIQRTQQEDSAVYLCASSLDSGRYEQYFGPGTRLTVT.

The chain joins TRBV30 to TRBJ2-3; 7 nucleotides match TRBD1. Germline V gene lookup returns CDR1 GTSNPN and CDR2 SVGIG (reference sequence). The junction had 5 bases not matched to a gene; V was cut back by 3 bases and J by 11 bases. This CDR3 is 11 amino acids long. The CDR3 here is CAWSTTGVQYF. For the CDR3, the DNA is TGTGCCTGGAGCACCACAGGGGTGCAGTATTTT.

This clone was counted between two and nine times. The gene calls are TRBV7-2 and TRBJ2-7; TRBD2 aligns across 7 bases. Germline lookup yields CDR1 SGHTA and CDR2 FQGNSA. The ends lost 5 bases at V and 7 bases at J; junction bases unmatched: 14. The CDR3 has 15 amino acids. CDR3 sequence: CASSPRQPGREEQYF. The CDR3 DNA follows: TGTGCCAGCAGCCCCCGACAGCCCGGGCGGGAGGAGCAGTACTTC.

The V and J genes are TRBV7-6 and TRBJ2-1, with D perhaps TRBD2 (6 bases). CDR3 length: 16 residues. Trimming cost V 5 bases and J 4 bases, with 18 bases left between them. Germline loops: CDR1 SGHVS, CDR2 FNYEAQ. CDR3 protein: CASSLEGGMGYNEQFF. The CDR3 bases are TGTGCCAGCAGCCTAGAAGGCGGGATGGGGTACAATGAGCAGTTCTTC.

The chain links TRBV4-3 to TRBJ2-1, with TRBD2 matching over 7 bases. Germline assignment: CDR1 LGHNA and CDR2 YSLEER. The ends lost 2 bases at V and 5 bases at J; junction bases unmatched: 3. This CDR3 spans 14 amino acids. The chain's CDR3 is CASSQYGGNNEQFF. CDR3 DNA: TGCGCCAGCAGCCAATACGGGGGGAACAATGAGCAGTTCTTC.

The sample holds one count of this clone. The chain joins TRBV29-1 to TRBJ2-1; D gene ambiguous. V was shortened by 4 bases and J by 9 bases, with 10 bases between the two germline ends. There are 11 residues in the CDR3. CDR1 is SQVTM and CDR2 is ANQGSEA in the germline V gene. The CDR3 protein is CSVVQEFEQFF. The CDR3 DNA reads TGCAGCGTTGTGCAAGAGTTTGAGCAGTTCTTC.

This CDR3 is CASSQDSNSYEQYF. In DNA form, the CDR3 reads TGTGCCAGCTCACAAGACAGTAACTCCTACGAGCAGTACTTC. This sequence joins TRBV18 and TRBJ2-7; D perhaps matches TRBD1 (5 bases). The CDR3 totals 14 residues. Germline V CDR1 and CDR2: KGHSH, LQKENI. The ends were cut back, 4 bases at V and 0 bases at J, with 10 bases in the middle.

The V gene is TRBV6-1, the J gene TRBJ2-3, with D possibly matching TRBD1 (6 bases). The V end lost 6 bases, the J end lost 1 base, and 11 bases lay between the germline ends. Per the germline V gene, CDR1 is MNHNS and CDR2 is SASEGT. The CDR3 sequence is 14 residues long. CDR3 bases: TGTGCCAGCAGCCCAAGGACAGGCACAGATACGCAGTATTTT. Encoded protein: CASSPRTGTDTQYF.

As to this clone: One end of the junction is discordant with germline, which a read error may explain. The chain links TRBV11-3 to TRBJ2-7; the D gene is possibly TRBD1 (5 bases). The CDR3 sequence is 15 residues long. Per the germline V gene, CDR1 is SGHNT and CDR2 is YENEEA. The CDR3 sequence: CASSLWGSSSSEQYF. The CDR3 DNA is TGTGCCAGCAGCTTATGGGGCTCCTCGTCCTCCGAGCAGTACTTC.

The rearrangement uses TRBV5-4 and TRBJ2-7, with D possibly matching TRBD1 (5 bases). Deletions cut 3 bases from V and 0 bases from J, with 10 bases between. This CDR3 spans 14 amino acids. Looked up from germline, CDR1 is SGHNT and CDR2 is YYREEE (reference sequence). The CDR3 DNA sequence: TGTGCCAGCAGCTCTTCGACAGACTCCTACGAGCAGTACTTC. Its translation is CASSSSTDSYEQYF.

The chain has TRBV4-2 and TRBJ1-3; D unresolved. The ends were cut back, 0 bases at V and 3 bases at J, with 15 bases in the middle. Germline V CDR1 and CDR2: LGHNA, YNFKEQ. CDR3 size: 17 residues. DNA for the CDR3: TGTGCCAGCAGCCAAGATGCTCAGCCGGGGAATGGAAACACCATATATTTT. This encodes CASSQDAQPGNGNTIYF.

This sequence joins TRBV13 and TRBJ2-3; a weak D match, TRBD1 (5 bases). The CDR3 totals 16 residues. V was shortened by 0 bases and J by 3 bases, with 13 bases between the two germline ends. Germline values: CDR1 PRHDT, CDR2 FYEKMQ (reference sequence). The CDR3 is CASSLGGRQRTDTQYF. CDR3 DNA sequence: TGTGCCAGCAGCTTAGGAGGTCGACAGCGTACAGATACGCAGTATTTT.